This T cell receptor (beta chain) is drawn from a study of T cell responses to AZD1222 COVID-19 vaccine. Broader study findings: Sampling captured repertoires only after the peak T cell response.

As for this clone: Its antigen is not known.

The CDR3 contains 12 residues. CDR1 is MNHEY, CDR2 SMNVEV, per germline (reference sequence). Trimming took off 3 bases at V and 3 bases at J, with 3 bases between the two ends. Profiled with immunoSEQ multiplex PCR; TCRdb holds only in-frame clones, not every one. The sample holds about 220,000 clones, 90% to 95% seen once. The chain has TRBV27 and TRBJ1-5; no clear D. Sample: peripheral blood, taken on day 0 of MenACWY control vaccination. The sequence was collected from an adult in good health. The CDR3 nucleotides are TGTGCCAGCAGTTTTCTCAATCAGCCCCAGCATTTT. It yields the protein CASSFLNQPQHF.